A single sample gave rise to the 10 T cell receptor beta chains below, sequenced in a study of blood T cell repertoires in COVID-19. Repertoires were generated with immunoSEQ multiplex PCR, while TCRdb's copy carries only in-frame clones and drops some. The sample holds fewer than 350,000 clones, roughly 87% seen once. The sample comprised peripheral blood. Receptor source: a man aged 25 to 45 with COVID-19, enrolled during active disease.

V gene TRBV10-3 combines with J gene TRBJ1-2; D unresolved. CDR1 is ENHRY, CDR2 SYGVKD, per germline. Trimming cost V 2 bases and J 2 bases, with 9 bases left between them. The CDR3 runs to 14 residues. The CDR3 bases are TGTGCCATCAGTGAGACGGCGGCCAACTATGGCTACACCTTC. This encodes CAISETAANYGYTF.

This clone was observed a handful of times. The CDR3 DNA reads as TGTGCCAGCAGTGACAGGAACACTGAAGCTTTCTTT. Protein: CASSDRNTEAFF. The chain is built from TRBV6-1 and TRBJ1-1; D not certain. The ends were cut back, 3 bases at V and 1 base at J, with 3 bases in the middle. CDR3 length equals 12 residues. The germline gives CDR1 MNHNS, CDR2 SASEGT.

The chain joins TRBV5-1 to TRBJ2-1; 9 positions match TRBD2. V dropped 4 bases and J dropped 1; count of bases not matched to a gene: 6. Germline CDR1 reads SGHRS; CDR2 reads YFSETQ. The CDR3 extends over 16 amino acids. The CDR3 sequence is CASSPPGLASYNEQFF. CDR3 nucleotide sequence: TGCGCCAGCAGCCCCCCGGGACTAGCTTCCTACAATGAGCAGTTCTTC.

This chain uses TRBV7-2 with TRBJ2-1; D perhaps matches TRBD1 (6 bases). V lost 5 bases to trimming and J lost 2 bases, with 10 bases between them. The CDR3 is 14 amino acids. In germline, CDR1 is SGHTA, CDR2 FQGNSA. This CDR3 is CASSPRTAYNEQFF. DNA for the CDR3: TGTGCCAGCAGCCCGCGGACAGCCTACAATGAGCAGTTCTTC.

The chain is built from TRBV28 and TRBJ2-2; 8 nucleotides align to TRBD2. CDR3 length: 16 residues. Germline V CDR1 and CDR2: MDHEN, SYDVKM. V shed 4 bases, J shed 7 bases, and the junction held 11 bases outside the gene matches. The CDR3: CASSSPGLDAIGELFF. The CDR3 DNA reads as TGTGCCAGCAGTTCGCCGGGACTAGATGCCATCGGGGAGCTGTTTTTT.

As DNA, the CDR3 is TGTGCCAGCAGCTTAAGGTCCACAGGACTAGCGGGAGCAAATGAGCAGTTCTTC. It yields the protein CASSLRSTGLAGANEQFF. The chain has TRBV7-3 and TRBJ2-1, with 13 bases identical to TRBD2. The CDR3 is made up of 18 amino acids. V lost 1 base and J lost 7; bases outside the gene matches: 10. The V gene's germline CDR1 is SGHTA and CDR2 FQGTGA.

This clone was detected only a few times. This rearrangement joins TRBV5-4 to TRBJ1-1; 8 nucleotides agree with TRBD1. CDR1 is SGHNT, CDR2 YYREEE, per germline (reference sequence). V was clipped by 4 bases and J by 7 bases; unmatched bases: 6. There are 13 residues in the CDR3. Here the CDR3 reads CASSPGQGLEAFF. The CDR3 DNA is TGTGCCAGCAGCCCCGGACAGGGCCTTGAAGCTTTCTTT.

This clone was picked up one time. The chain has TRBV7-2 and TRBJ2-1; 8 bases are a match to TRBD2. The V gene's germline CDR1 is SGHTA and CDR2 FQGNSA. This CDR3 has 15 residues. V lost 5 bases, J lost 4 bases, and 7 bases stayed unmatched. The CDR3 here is CASSLSGDPYNEQFF. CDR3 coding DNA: TGTGCCAGCAGCCTTAGCGGGGATCCATACAATGAGCAGTTCTTC.

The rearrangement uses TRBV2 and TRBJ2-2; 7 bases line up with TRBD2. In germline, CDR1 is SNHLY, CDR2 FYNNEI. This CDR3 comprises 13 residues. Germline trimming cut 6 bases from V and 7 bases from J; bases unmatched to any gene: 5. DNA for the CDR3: TGTGCCAGCAGGATGGGGGGGGGCGGGGAGCTGTTTTTT. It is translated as CASRMGGGGELFF.

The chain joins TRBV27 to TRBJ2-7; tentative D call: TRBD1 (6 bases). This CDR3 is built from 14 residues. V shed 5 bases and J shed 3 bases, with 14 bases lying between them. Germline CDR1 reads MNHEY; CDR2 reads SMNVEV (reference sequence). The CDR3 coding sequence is TGTGCCAGCAGTCTACAGGGACATCACTACGAGCAGTACTTC. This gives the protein CASSLQGHHYEQYF.